These T cell receptor beta chains were read from a single sample in a study of tumor-infiltrating lymphocytes in glioblastoma multiforme. TCRdb used MiXCR to reprocess the multiplex PCR reads, holding one entry per CDR3 protein. The sample holds approximately 20,000 distinct CDR3 sequences, around 68% seen once. The material sequenced was peripheral blood. The receptor set was obtained from a male donor with glioblastoma. The CDR3 runs from the conserved cysteine through the conserved F or W. A D gene is named only where the DNA matches it firmly. Clone size is given for some rows only: seen once, a few or many times, or a class if the clone is expanded.

d_call: TRBD1
v_call: TRBV10-3
j_call: TRBJ2-7
clone_size: medium-sized
cdr3_nt: TGTGCCATCAGTGAGTCGGGACAGGAGCAGTACTTC
cdr3_aa: CAISESGQEQYF

d_call: .
v_call: TRBV19
j_call: TRBJ1-2
clone_size: many
cdr3_nt: TGTGCCAGTAAAGGTGGCAGCTCCTTCTTACCCTATGGCTACACCTTC
cdr3_aa: CASKGGSSFLPYGYTF

d_call: .
v_call: TRBV11-2
j_call: TRBJ2-3
clone_size: .
cdr3_nt: TGTGCCAGCAGCCTCGGGATGGGGGGTAACCCAGATACTCAGTATTTT
cdr3_aa: CASSLGMGGNPDTQYF

d_call: TRBD2
v_call: TRBV11-2
j_call: TRBJ2-7
clone_size: large
cdr3_nt: TGTGCCAGCAGCCCGGGACTAGTGATTGTGTACGAGCAGTACTTC
cdr3_aa: CASSPGLVIVYEQYF

d_call: .
v_call: TRBV5-5
j_call: TRBJ1-1
clone_size: .
cdr3_nt: TGTGCCAGCAGCTTGGGGGATCACACTAAAGCTCTCTTT
cdr3_aa: CASSLGDHTKALF

d_call: .
v_call: TRBV29-1
j_call: TRBJ2-7
clone_size: many
cdr3_nt: TGCAGCGTTGAACTGCCCTCCAGAAGCTCCTACGAGCAGTACTTC
cdr3_aa: CSVELPSRSSYEQYF

d_call: .
v_call: TRBV30
j_call: TRBJ1-1
clone_size: .
cdr3_nt: TGTGCCTGGAGTGCCCCGCGATCATATGGCGCTGAAGCTTTCTTT
cdr3_aa: CAWSAPRSYGAEAFF

d_call: .
v_call: TRBV11-2
j_call: TRBJ2-1
clone_size: .
cdr3_nt: TGTGACAGCAGCCGTGGGGGGGCCACATACAATGAGCAGTTCTTC
cdr3_aa: CDSSRGGATYNEQFF

d_call: .
v_call: TRBV11-2
j_call: TRBJ2-1
clone_size: few
cdr3_nt: TGTGCCAGCAGGGGGGAGCAAAATGAGCAGTTCTTC
cdr3_aa: CASRGEQNEQFF

d_call: TRBD2
v_call: TRBV4-1
j_call: TRBJ2-5
clone_size: many
cdr3_nt: TGCGCCAGCAGCCAAGAGGTGGCTAGCGGGAGTGGGGGGACCCAGTACTTC
cdr3_aa: CASSQEVASGSGGTQYF

d_call: .
v_call: TRBV10-3
j_call: TRBJ2-3
clone_size: once
cdr3_nt: TGTGCCATCAGTGGAGGTCAGACAGGAGGAGATACGCAGTATTTT
cdr3_aa: CAISGGQTGGDTQYF

d_call: TRBD2
v_call: TRBV29-1
j_call: TRBJ2-1
clone_size: many
cdr3_nt: TGCAGCGTTCCGGGACTAGCGGTCTACAATGAGCAGTTCTTC
cdr3_aa: CSVPGLAVYNEQFF

d_call: .
v_call: TRBV12-3/TRBV12-4
j_call: TRBJ2-7
clone_size: .
cdr3_nt: TGTGCCAGCAGCCGGGCCCCAAGCGAGCAGTACTTC
cdr3_aa: CASSRAPSEQYF

d_call: .
v_call: TRBV11-2
j_call: TRBJ2-3
clone_size: .
cdr3_nt: TGTGCCAGCAGCTTAGGTTTTGACACGCAGTACTTT
cdr3_aa: CASSLGFDTQYF

d_call: .
v_call: TRBV6-1
j_call: TRBJ2-3
clone_size: .
cdr3_nt: TGTGCCAGCAGTGAATTTCCCGGGGATACGCGGTATTTT
cdr3_aa: CASSEFPGDTRYF

d_call: .
v_call: TRBV11-2
j_call: TRBJ1-1
clone_size: .
cdr3_nt: TGTGCCAACAGCTTACATCATCCGGGTCGCGTTATGAACACTGAAGCTTTCTTT
cdr3_aa: CANSLHHPGRVMNTEAFF

d_call: .
v_call: TRBV7-8
j_call: TRBJ1-1
clone_size: .
cdr3_nt: TGTGCCAGCAGCTTAACGGGGCTGAACACTGAAGCTTTCTTT
cdr3_aa: CASSLTGLNTEAFF

d_call: .
v_call: TRBV11-2
j_call: TRBJ2-7
clone_size: few
cdr3_nt: TGTGCTAGCAGCTTAGTGAGTGGCGTGGCGCACTACGAGCAGTACTTC
cdr3_aa: CASSLVSGVAHYEQYF

d_call: .
v_call: TRBV30
j_call: TRBJ1-1
clone_size: few
cdr3_nt: TGTGCCTGGAGTGTTCCGCGATCATATGGCGCTGAAGCTTTCTTT
cdr3_aa: CAWSVPRSYGAEAFF

d_call: .
v_call: TRBV20-1
j_call: TRBJ1-5
clone_size: many
cdr3_nt: TGCAGTGCTAGTGAGTTCCGTTTTGGGGGAATTGGCAATCAGCCCCAGCATTTT
cdr3_aa: CSASEFRFGGIGNQPQHF

d_call: .
v_call: TRBV7-9
j_call: TRBJ2-2
clone_size: .
cdr3_nt: TGTGCCAGCAGACGGGACGGATCCCAAACACCCGGGGAGCTGTTTTTT
cdr3_aa: CASRRDGSQTPGELFF

d_call: .
v_call: TRBV11-1
j_call: TRBJ2-2
clone_size: .
cdr3_nt: TGTGCCAGCAGCCTAGGGCTAACGGACACCGGGGAGCTCTTTTTT
cdr3_aa: CASSLGLTDTGELFF

d_call: .
v_call: TRBV6-5
j_call: TRBJ2-2
clone_size: .
cdr3_nt: TGTGCCAGCAGACCTACCCCACCTTTGGCAGGGAGCGGGGAGCTGTTTTTT
cdr3_aa: CASRPTPPLAGSGELFF

d_call: .
v_call: TRBV29-1
j_call: TRBJ2-6
clone_size: few
cdr3_nt: TGCGGCGTGCTAGGAGGCCCTGGGGCCAACGTCCTGACTTTC
cdr3_aa: CGVLGGPGANVLTF

d_call: .
v_call: TRBV29-1
j_call: TRBJ2-3
clone_size: .
cdr3_nt: TGCAGCGTCGTTGAGACTATCGGCACAGATACGCAGTATTTT
cdr3_aa: CSVVETIGTDTQYF

d_call: .
v_call: TRBV11-2
j_call: TRBJ2-5
clone_size: few
cdr3_nt: TGTGCCAGCAGGATGGCGGGGGCACAAGAGACCCAGTACTTC
cdr3_aa: CASRMAGAQETQYF

d_call: TRBD1
v_call: TRBV29-1
j_call: TRBJ2-2
clone_size: many
cdr3_nt: TGCAGCGCTCGAACCGGGACAGGGAACACCGGGGAGCTGTTTTTT
cdr3_aa: CSARTGTGNTGELFF